This T cell receptor (beta chain) was obtained from a study of shared clonotypes between healthy human individuals. At the level of the study: Donor composition was two women and a few men, aged 18 to 49. General study findings and limits: It was expected that sequencing depth would affect clonotype sharing among donors.

Sequenced by immunoSEQ multiplex PCR; TCRdb stores in-frame clones only, minus some. Of more than 1.2 million clones listed, less than 99% are singletons. CD45RA+ naive and CD45RA-negative memory subsets were separated from CD4+ cells. The CDR3 runs 17 residues. Germline loops: CDR1 SGHTA, CDR2 FQGNSA. The V end lost 4 bases, the J end lost 0 bases, and 18 bases lay between the germline ends. As concerns this clone: Its antigen remains unidentified.

V usage is TRBV7-2 and J usage is TRBJ1-2; possibly TRBD1 for D (5 bases). The TCR comes from a man under 40 in good health. The sample taken for sequencing was naive CD4+ T cells sorted from blood. Regarding subset: CD45RA+ positively selected. The CDR3 is CASSSPRDSLANYGYTF. The CDR3 DNA reads as TGTGCCAGCAGCTCACCCCGAGACAGCCTAGCTAACTATGGCTACACCTTC.